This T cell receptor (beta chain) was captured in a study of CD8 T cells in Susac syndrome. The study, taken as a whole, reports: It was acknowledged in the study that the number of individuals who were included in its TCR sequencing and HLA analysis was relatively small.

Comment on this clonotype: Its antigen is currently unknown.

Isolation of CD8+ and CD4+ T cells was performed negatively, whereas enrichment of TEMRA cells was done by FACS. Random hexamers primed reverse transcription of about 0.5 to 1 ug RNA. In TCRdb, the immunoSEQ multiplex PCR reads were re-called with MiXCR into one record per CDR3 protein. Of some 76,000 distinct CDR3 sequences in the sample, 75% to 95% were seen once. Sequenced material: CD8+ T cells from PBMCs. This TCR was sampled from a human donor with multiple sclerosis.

In DNA, the CDR3 is TGTGCCATCCCTTTGGAAACAGGGGCCAAGTTGACTGAAGCTTTCTTT. This sequence encodes CAIPLETGAKLTEAFF. V usage is TRBV2 and J usage is TRBJ1-1, with 7 positions matching TRBD1. V was pared by 10 bases and J by 5 bases, with 19 bases of the junction left unmatched. The germline V gene encodes CDR1 SNHLY and CDR2 FYNNEI. The CDR3 consists of 16 residues.